This T cell receptor beta chain was found in a study of neurological immune-mediated disorders. Broader study findings: Because no CDR3 amino acid sequences were shared across subjects by expanded clones, private repertoires were suggested in all groups. One related-CDR3 cluster, which may be a signature, held the repertoires of 18 of 34 multiple sclerosis patients after phylogenetic grouping.

This CDR3 is built from 14 residues. V lost 5 bases and J 4 bases, leaving 15 bases between the germline ends. Germline CDR1 reads SGHRS; CDR2 reads YFSETQ. This clonotype was counted many times. The antigen is unknown. 5'RACE with 10-nucleotide random UMIs generated the cDNA. TCRdb independently ran MiXCR on the 5' RACE reads; one entry per CDR3 protein. In the table there are some 46,000 distinct CDR3 sequences, roughly 4.1% of which are singletons. The source is a woman aged 60 to 75 with multiple sclerosis. This chain connects TRBV5-1 to TRBJ1-1, with D possibly being TRBD1 (6 bases). The sequenced material came from PBMCs. CDR3 nucleotides: TGCGCCAGCAGGGAGGGGGGCGCGGGCACTGAAGCTTTCTTT. It encodes CASREGGAGTEAFF.